This TCR beta chain originates from a study of blood T cell repertoires in COVID-19. Sequencing used immunoSEQ multiplex PCR; TCRdb keeps in-frame clones, though not all of them. Of about 170,000 clones listed, 85% to 90% are singletons. Looked up from germline, CDR1 is LGHDT and CDR2 is YNNKEL (reference sequence). V lost 1 base and J lost 2, with 19 bases in between. The CDR3 extends over 18 amino acids. The receptor was derived from a man aged 18 to 29 with active or convalescent COVID-19. The source material was peripheral blood. This chain joins TRBV3-1 (or the pseudogene TRBV3-2) and TRBJ2-3, with a tentative D call TRBD1 (5 bases). For the CDR3, the DNA is TGTGCCAGCAGCCAAGTCGCTTCTAGGGGCGGCCCCACAGATACGCAGTATTTT. Translated, it gives CASSQVASRGGPTDTQYF.